The rows below give T cell receptor beta chains drawn from one sample of a study of regulatory T cells in long-lasting Graves disease. TCRdb fed the multiplex PCR reads into MiXCR, producing one record per CDR3 protein. Of roughly 420,000 distinct CDR3 sequences in the sample, around 15% are singletons; the top ten hold 20% to 25%. These data also featured in a second study, about T cells in Graves' hyperthyroidism and ophthalmopathy.

The specimen comprised peripheral blood mononuclear cells (PBMCs), sampled at new diagnosis, from a patient treated with antithyroid drugs. The source is a woman aged 18-29 years with Graves disease. Each CDR3 is given with its conserved first and last residue. A D gene is named only where the DNA matches it firmly.

V	D	CDR3
TRBV12-3/TRBV12-4	-	CASSRRAALYGYTF
TRBV20-1	TRBD1	CSAYSLTGEWDTEAFF
TRBV11-2	-	CASSFRGEATNEKLFF
TRBV11-2	-	CASSTLNTEAFF
TRBV25-1	TRBD1	CASSDPGDSRNEQSF
TRBV27	-	CASRRIGGGLPNEKLFF
TRBV20-1	-	CSARSQENTEAFF
TRBV4-3	-	CASSPARRGEKWGRELFF
TRBV24-1	-	CATSETGRRQETQYF
TRBV5-5	-	CASDNNAADTYEQYF
TRBV27	-	CASMGTDTQYF
TRBV20-1	-	CSASHPSILDQPQHF
TRBV6-2/TRBV6-3	-	CASRPTGNTGELFF
TRBV7-2	-	CASSLSTGSGGPQHF
TRBV3-1	TRBD2	CASSQPGLAGSQFF
TRBV20-1	-	CGARVSGQTNSPLHF
TRBV20-1	-	CSAKEWSTDTQYF
TRBV7-9	TRBD2	CASSPGTSGGTDTQYF
TRBV20-1	TRBD2	CSAKGLADYEQYF
TRBV11-2	-	CASSLSSLGSYEQYF
TRBV15	-	CATSPLRPSPYEQYF
TRBV12-3/TRBV12-4	-	CASSLGATGSETQYF
TRBV7-9	-	CASSFGYSHYNEQFF
TRBV19	TRBD2	CATSGMSYNEQFF
TRBV6-5	TRBD1	CASSYGGQLKGFELFF
TRBV3-1	-	CASSQSSGRANTEAFF
TRBV7-9	TRBD1	CASSSGQGVVTEAFF
TRBV5-1	-	CASSLEWVNTEAFF
TRBV28	TRBD2	CATSPTSGLYEQYF
TRBV12-3/TRBV12-4	-	CASSLRDMGSPLHF
TRBV15	-	CATSRDRGHQNQPQHF
TRBV20-1	-	CSARAQARGRRETQYF
TRBV2	TRBD2	CASSGLAGGAGELFF
TRBV20-1	TRBD2	CSARDSGTLYNEQFF
TRBV20-1	-	CSARDRRIVYNQPQHF
TRBV15	-	CATSRTSNYNEQFF
TRBV9	-	CASSVEENTEAFF
TRBV28	-	CASSSPTGDFTDTQYF
TRBV5-1	-	CASRRDWGYNEQFF
TRBV12-3/TRBV12-4	TRBD2	CASSLDLAGVTGELFF
TRBV9	-	CASSVAGHGNTIYF
TRBV10-3	-	CAISERGDTEAFF
TRBV12-3/TRBV12-4	-	CASSLAQSRGRNEQYF
TRBV7-2	-	CASSPRNRGLNTGELFF
TRBV20-1	-	CSARGQGWYNEQFF
TRBV3-1	-	CASSLSTSNVQYF
TRBV15	TRBD2	CATSREAGSYEQYF
TRBV7-3	-	CASSSQGGGIDEQFF
TRBV5-8	-	CASSFGQLTDTQYF
TRBV15	-	CATSTTRVYNEQFF
TRBV20-1	-	CSVPQQLNTEAFF
TRBV20-1	TRBD1	CSAPGQGSEQYF